Below, one TCR beta chain is given with its context. Its antigen is still unknown. At the DNA level, this CDR3 is encoded by other sequences in the same sample as well. The data originate from a study of cytomegalovirus exposure and HLA in healthy donors. Study-wide findings and caveats: Data from an earlier analysis indicated that most TCR beta V segments were productive either about 87% or about 30% of the time. Reports state that TCR beta sequences accurately predicted most subjects' HLA-A and HLA-B alleles. As was reported, the classifier diagnosed cytomegalovirus status with high specificity and sensitivity.

Trimming at V came to 3 bases and at J to 7 bases, leaving 6 bases not matched to a gene. The CDR3 spans 14 residues. Germline V gene lookup returns CDR1 SGHDT and CDR2 YYEEEE. With 60 Vbeta and 13 Jbeta primers, the PCR was carried out. In the authors' methods: About 11 million shared chains were among the roughly 78 million unique TCR beta chains that a later analysis counted. Clones were sequenced by immunoSEQ multiplex PCR, and TCRdb holds only the in-frame ones, with some missing. That table gives V, J and clone size, and the DNA gave D and trimming. The repertoire holds over 70,000 clones, with 80% as singletons.

The origin of this receptor is a man younger than 35 in good health and CMV-seronegative. V and J are TRBV5-6 and TRBJ1-5; TRBD1 matches at 8 bases. The sequenced sample consisted of PBMCs. CDR3 DNA sequence: TGTGCCAGCAGCTCGACAGGGGCTGGCCAGCCCCAGCATTTT. As protein: CASSSTGAGQPQHF.